This T cell receptor (beta chain) was identified during a study of Graves' ophthalmopathy and Graves' hyperthyroidism. This clonotype has ten or more counts. Investigators amplified TCR beta CDR3 regions from RNA transcripts. First-round RT-PCR with HTBI primers preceded a second-round multiplex PCR. TCRdb re-analysed the multiplex PCR reads in MiXCR, keeping a single row per CDR3 protein. Of around 400,000 distinct CDR3 sequences in the sample, around 21% were seen once. Exclusion covered patients with other autoimmune diseases or uncontrolled infections (as well as pregnancy or lactation). Trimming left V 2 bases short and J 4 bases short, with 14 bases between. Germline loops: CDR1 MNHEY, CDR2 SVGEGT. The CDR3 runs 16 residues.

The receptor comes from a woman under 30 with stable Graves' hyperthyroidism. What was sequenced was peripheral blood. The gene calls are TRBV6-2 or TRBV6-3 and TRBJ2-2; D perhaps matches TRBD2 (5 bases). For the CDR3, the DNA is TGTGCCAGCAGTTACGGACTCGACGTTGGCACCGGGGAGCTGTTTTTT. It encodes CASSYGLDVGTGELFF.